The 5 T cell receptor beta chains below were found in one sample sequenced in a study of blood T cells in healthy people across ages. Using a J-beta primer mix together with a sample-barcoded 5' primer, a second PCR was run for about 6 to 12 cycles. Using its own MiXCR run on the 5' RACE reads, TCRdb lists one record per CDR3 protein. The data show around 1,000,000 distinct CDR3 sequences, with less than 25% seen just once and around 0.75% held by the top ten. These records were also assigned to another study, of T cells of mothers and their children.

The source material was blood. The receptors shown here come from a girl aged 2 to 10 in good health.

This clonotype was counted between two and nine times. The chain recombines TRBV29-1 with TRBJ2-3, with D possibly TRBD1 on 7 matching bases. The ends were cut back, 7 bases at V and 3 bases at J, with 14 bases in the middle. This CDR3 has 13 residues. CDR1 and CDR2 (germline): SQVTM, ANQGSEA. DNA of the CDR3: TGCAGCGCCCAGGGGGGTTGGACAGATACGCAGTATTTT. Amino acid sequence: CSAQGGWTDTQYF.

This chain connects TRBV20-1 to TRBJ2-2, with 8 bases matching TRBD2. Germline V lookup: CDR1 DFQATT, CDR2 SNEGSKA (reference sequence). J was trimmed by 4 bases and V by 0 bases; bases with no gene match: 7. This CDR3 is 16 amino acids long. CDR3 sequence: CSARERGAGATGELFF. CDR3 coding DNA: TGCAGTGCTAGAGAGAGGGGAGCGGGGGCCACCGGGGAGCTGTTTTTT.

This clonotype was recorded once. This chain connects TRBV13 to TRBJ1-1; D not resolved. The V gene's germline CDR1 is PRHDT and CDR2 FYEKMQ (reference sequence). Trimming left V 6 bases short and J 4 bases short, with 12 bases between. CDR3 length: 13 amino acids. The CDR3 sequence: CASSIRGGTEAFF. The CDR3, as DNA: TGTGCCAGCAGTATACGAGGCGGCACTGAAGCTTTCTTT.

About this clonotype: One junction end does not reproduce the germline sequence, and a read error may be involved. This sequence joins TRBV12-3 or TRBV12-4 and TRBJ1-2; the D gene is possibly TRBD1 (5 bases). The CDR3 sequence is 15 residues long. The CDR3 spells CASGQETVLDYRYTF. The DNA of the CDR3 is TGTGCCAGCGGGCAGGAGACAGTTTTAGACTATCGCTACACCTTC.

This clonotype was counted between two and nine times. This sequence joins TRBV29-1 and TRBJ1-1; D is unresolved. V lost 6 bases to trimming and J lost 6 bases, with 17 bases between them. This CDR3 contains 13 residues. Germline V lookup: CDR1 SQVTM, CDR2 ANQGSEA. CDR3 DNA sequence: TGCAGCGTCTCCGACGGTCCCTCAGCTGAAGCTTTCTTT. Translation: CSVSDGPSAEAFF.